This entry lists 25 T cell receptor beta chains sequenced from one sample in a study of shared clonotypes between healthy human individuals. Clones were read by immunoSEQ multiplex PCR, and TCRdb kept only the in-frame ones, dropping some. The top ten clones hold over 1.5% of a sample with 550,000 to 800,000 clones, around 67% of them seen once. Sequencing used memory CD4+ T cells sorted from blood. Noted subset: CD45RA-negative fraction. These receptors originate from a woman aged 25 to 39 in good health.

The chain carries TRBV4-2 and TRBJ2-1; 10 positions agree with TRBD2. Germline CDR1 is LGHNA and CDR2 is YNFKEQ. The CDR3 is 16 amino acids. The junction had 7 bases not matched to a gene; V was cut back by 1 base and J by 7 bases. This CDR3 is CASSQVHSGRNNEQFF. DNA of the CDR3: TGTGCCAGCAGCCAAGTGCATAGCGGGAGGAATAATGAGCAGTTCTTC.

The V and J genes are TRBV2 and TRBJ2-1, with D possibly called TRBD1 or TRBD2 (5 bases each). Trimming left V 7 bases short and J 0 bases short, with 13 bases between. CDR1 and CDR2 from the germline V gene are SNHLY and FYNNEI. The CDR3 runs 15 residues. The CDR3 coding sequence is TGTGCCAGCATCAGGGACGGACACTCCTACAATGAGCAGTTCTTC. Its translation: CASIRDGHSYNEQFF.

Points on this clone: Other nucleotide sequences in the sample specify the same CDR3. This rearrangement joins TRBV27 to TRBJ2-2; 14 nucleotides match TRBD2. CDR1 is MNHEY and CDR2 is SMNVEV in the germline V gene (reference sequence). The CDR3 sequence is 16 residues long. The J segment lost 5 bases and the V segment lost 9 bases, leaving 8 bases of the junction unmatched. The CDR3 bases are TGTGCCAGTAGACTAGCGGGAGGGCCGATAACCGGGGAGCTGTTTTTT. It codes for CASRLAGGPITGELFF.

To note about this clone: Other nucleotide sequences in the sample specify the same CDR3. The chain links TRBV7-2 to TRBJ2-1; D may be TRBD2 (5 bases). This CDR3 is 15 amino acids long. Trimming cost V 1 base and J 3 bases, with 10 bases left between them. Looked up from germline, CDR1 is SGHTA and CDR2 is FQGNSA. CDR3 in DNA: TGTGCCAGCAGCTTAGGGCAGCGGCTCTACAATGAGCAGTTCTTC. It yields the protein CASSLGQRLYNEQFF.

The CDR3: CASSRDGGNTIYF. Written as DNA, the CDR3 is TGCGCCAGCAGTCGGGACGGTGGAAACACCATATATTTT. The chain couples TRBV10-1 to TRBJ1-3; possibly TRBD1 for D (5 bases). The CDR3 covers 13 residues. The ends were cut back, 5 bases at V and 3 bases at J, with 8 bases in the middle. Germline V lookup: CDR1 WNHNN, CDR2 SYGVQD (reference sequence).

There are a few counts of this clone. The chain carries TRBV28 and TRBJ1-1; D gene unclear. V was cut by 7 bases and J by 8 bases, with 11 bases left in between. The germline gives CDR1 MDHEN, CDR2 SYDVKM. The CDR3 is made up of 11 amino acids. Here the CDR3 DNA reads TGTGCCAGCACAACCAGCCTCGAAGCTTTCTTT. Translated: CASTTSLEAFF.

J is TRBJ2-7 and V is TRBV12-5; D may be TRBD1 (6 bases). The V end was cut by 2 bases, the J end by 7 bases, with 12 bases between. The CDR3 sequence is 13 residues long. Germline loops: CDR1 LGHNT, CDR2 FRNRAP. CDR3 coding DNA: TGTGCTAGTGGTTTGATCTGGGGGCGGGAGCAGTACTTC. It yields the protein CASGLIWGREQYF.

V gene TRBV18 combines with J gene TRBJ2-5; D unclear. Germline CDR1 reads KGHSH; CDR2 reads LQKENI. The CDR3 is made up of 15 amino acids. V gave up 2 bases and J gave up 3 bases, with 13 bases separating them. The CDR3 nucleotides read TGTGCCAGCTCACCAAGGGCAGAACACAAAGAGACCCAGTACTTC. Protein: CASSPRAEHKETQYF.

Only a few counts were recorded for this clone. The chain joins TRBV19 to TRBJ2-1; 8 nucleotides align to TRBD2. The CDR3 has 14 amino acids. The ends lost 4 bases at V and 12 bases at J; junction bases unmatched: 11. CDR1 is LNHDA, CDR2 SQIVND, per germline (reference sequence). CDR3: CASSTTPVREGQFF. The CDR3 nucleotides are TGTGCCAGTAGTACCACTCCCGTCCGGGAGGGGCAGTTCTTC.

The chain has TRBV19 and TRBJ1-4; 7 bases match TRBD1. Germline CDR1 LNHDA, CDR2 SQIVND (reference sequence). The CDR3 has 13 amino acids. V lost 9 bases and J lost 7; bases outside the gene matches: 8. The CDR3 DNA follows: TGTGCCAGCAACAGGGGTTGGATTGAAAAACTGTTTTTT. It specifies CASNRGWIEKLFF.

The chain joins TRBV5-5 to TRBJ2-7; D not resolved. The V gene lost 4 bases and the J gene lost 4 bases, with 6 bases spanning the gap. The CDR3 extends over 11 amino acids. Germline-derived CDR1 and CDR2 are SGHKS and YYEKEE (reference sequence). The CDR3 coding sequence is TGTGCCAGCAGCGTCGTGTACGAGCAGTACTTC. Its translation: CASSVVYEQYF.

This clone showed up just a few times. Other DNA sequences of this sample code for an identical CDR3. The J gene is TRBJ1-2, the V gene TRBV7-9; D unclear. CDR1 is SEHNR, CDR2 FQNEAQ, per germline (reference sequence). V lost 1 base and J lost 8, with 8 bases in between. CDR3 size: 12 residues. The CDR3, as DNA: TGTGCCAGCAGCTTAGGGGAACGAGGCTACACCTTC. This sequence encodes CASSLGERGYTF.

The V call is TRBV4-1, the J call TRBJ2-5, with 9 bases fitting TRBD2. The junction had 11 bases not matched to a gene; V was cut back by 4 bases and J by 5 bases. This CDR3 comprises 16 residues. Per germline, CDR1 MGHRA and CDR2 YSYEKL. CDR3 region: CASSPLGREGLETQYF. The CDR3 nucleotides are TGCGCCAGCAGCCCCCTCGGGCGGGAGGGCCTTGAGACCCAGTACTTC.

About this clone: The same CDR3 is also encoded by other DNA sequences in this sample. The chain carries TRBV6-6 and TRBJ1-1; D call uncertain. The V end was cut by 0 bases, the J end by 6 bases, with 5 bases between. Germline V gene sequence: CDR1 MNHNY, CDR2 SVGAGI (reference sequence). The CDR3 length is 12 residues. The CDR3 is CASSYSGAEAFF. Written as DNA, the CDR3 is TGTGCCAGCAGTTACTCGGGTGCTGAAGCTTTCTTT.

Note on this clone: One junction end does not reproduce the germline sequence, and a read error may be involved. The chain couples TRBV20-1 to TRBJ1-2; D not resolved. The CDR3 extends over 11 amino acids. Germline V gene lookup returns CDR1 DFQATT and CDR2 SNEGSKA (reference sequence). CDR3 protein: CSANKERGYTF. The CDR3 coding sequence is TGCAGCGCTAATAAGGAGAGGGGCTACACCTTC.

The chain has TRBV11-2 and TRBJ1-2; TRBD1 aligns across 8 bases. This CDR3 comprises 15 residues. Losses at the gene ends were 5 bases for V and 0 bases for J; bases not matched to a gene: 5. The germline gives CDR1 SGHAT, CDR2 FQNNGV. The chain's CDR3 is CASSPRTGTNYGYTF. As DNA, the CDR3 is TGTGCCAGCAGCCCAAGGACAGGGACTAACTATGGCTACACCTTC.

This sequence joins TRBV5-6 and TRBJ2-4; no reliable D call. The CDR3 is 14 amino acids. Trimming pared 2 bases from V and 8 bases from J, leaving 14 bases between. The germline V gene encodes CDR1 SGHDT and CDR2 YYEEEE. CDR3 nucleotide sequence: TGTGCCAGCAGCTTCTCGGGTAGCTGGTACATTCAGTACTTC. Its protein is CASSFSGSWYIQYF.

This clone was seen a handful of times. Within the sample, other DNA sequences also encode this same CDR3. The genes are TRBV5-1 and TRBJ2-1, with D possibly TRBD2 on 6 matching bases. Per germline, CDR1 SGHRS and CDR2 YFSETQ. Trimming took off 0 bases at V and 3 bases at J, with 7 bases between the two ends. CDR3 size: 14 residues. The CDR3 loop reads CASSLEGGYNEQFF. The CDR3 DNA reads as TGCGCCAGCAGCTTGGAGGGAGGCTACAATGAGCAGTTCTTC.

The genes are TRBV4-1 and TRBJ1-3; unclear D gene. The CDR3 extends over 16 amino acids. V lost 5 bases and J 0 bases, leaving 14 bases between the germline ends. Germline CDR1 MGHRA, CDR2 YSYEKL. Written as DNA, the CDR3 is TGCGCCAGCAGCGCAAACCGGGTCTCCTCTGGAAACACCATATATTTT. It yields the protein CASSANRVSSGNTIYF.

This clone was detected a few times. Other nucleotide sequences in the sample specify the same CDR3. This chain uses TRBV11-2 with TRBJ2-1; TRBD2 aligns across 12 bases. The germline gives CDR1 SGHAT, CDR2 FQNNGV. V trimming: 6 bases; J trimming: 4 bases; junction bases outside the gene matches: 1. The CDR3 is made up of 14 amino acids. The CDR3 DNA follows: TGTGCCAGCAGTCTAGCGGGAGGGTACAATGAGCAGTTCTTC. Amino acid sequence: CASSLAGGYNEQFF.

On this clone itself: Other DNA sequences within the sample encode an identical CDR3. The rearrangement links TRBV18 to TRBJ2-2; D ambiguous. Trimming pared 3 bases from V and 5 bases from J, leaving 4 bases between. CDR3 size: 12 residues. Germline V gene sequence: CDR1 KGHSH, CDR2 LQKENI. The CDR3 DNA follows: TGTGCCAGCTCACCCCTGACCGGGGAGCTGTTTTTT. Translated: CASSPLTGELFF.

The CDR3 loop is CASRTSGRAFNEQFF. Here the CDR3 DNA reads TGTGCCAGCAGGACTAGCGGGAGGGCGTTCAATGAGCAGTTCTTC. This rearrangement joins TRBV11-2 to TRBJ2-1, with TRBD2 matching over 14 bases. Germline trimming cut 6 bases from V and 6 bases from J; bases unmatched to any gene: 4. This CDR3 has 15 amino acids. From germline, CDR1 is SGHAT and CDR2 FQNNGV.

The chain combines TRBV7-2 with TRBJ2-7, with a tentative D call TRBD2 (6 bases). V lost 4 bases and J lost 3, with 16 bases in between. CDR3 length: 15 amino acids. CDR1 and CDR2 (germline): SGHTA, FQGNSA. CDR3 sequence: CASSSRPGLFYEQYF. CDR3 coding DNA: TGTGCCAGCAGCTCCCGACCGGGACTTTTCTACGAGCAGTACTTC.

The V call is TRBV27, the J call TRBJ1-5; no clear D gene. The germline V gene encodes CDR1 MNHEY and CDR2 SMNVEV (reference sequence). Trimming left V 8 bases short and J 2 bases short, with 10 bases between. The CDR3 loop spans 13 amino acids. CDR3 protein: CASGLRGNQPQHF. Written as DNA, the CDR3 is TGTGCCAGCGGCCTGAGGGGCAATCAGCCCCAGCATTTT.

The chain links TRBV15 to TRBJ2-7; D gene ambiguous. Per the germline V gene, CDR1 is LNHNV and CDR2 is YYDKDF (reference sequence). The CDR3 extends over 15 amino acids. V was clipped by 0 bases and J by 4 bases, with 13 bases between them. In DNA form, the CDR3 reads TGTGCCACCAGCAGAGATCCCCAGGAGTCTTACGAGCAGTACTTC. This codes for CATSRDPQESYEQYF.